These 2 T cell receptor beta chains were sequenced from one sample in a study of T cell responses to AZD1222 COVID-19 vaccine. This table comes from immunoSEQ multiplex PCR, and its TCRdb copy is limited to in-frame clones, with some not included. The sample has 150,000 to 200,000 clones; 90% to 95% are singletons. The sequencing here drew on peripheral blood, taken on day 0 of AZD1222 vaccination. All receptors come from an adult in good health.

The chain couples TRBV23-1 to TRBJ1-3; D gene uncertain. TRBV23-1 has ORF status, its function being uncertain. The CDR3 is 13 amino acids. V lost 11 bases and J lost 0, with 11 bases in between. The CDR3 spells CARSLDSGNTIYF. The CDR3 nucleotides read TGCGCCCGCTCCTTAGACTCTGGAAACACCATATATTTT.

The chain employs TRBV6-5 and TRBJ1-6; TRBD1 is a possible D gene (5 bases). V lost 0 bases to trimming and J lost 7 bases, with 10 bases between them. The CDR3 covers 15 residues. Looked up from germline, CDR1 is MNHEY and CDR2 is SVGAGI. The CDR3 sequence is CASSYSGRVNSPLHF. The CDR3 DNA reads TGTGCCAGCAGTTACTCAGGCAGGGTAAATTCACCCCTCCACTTT.